The rows below give T cell receptor beta chains drawn from one sample of a study of blood T cell repertoires in COVID-19. TCRdb's table, derived via immunoSEQ multiplex PCR, lists solely in-frame clones and lacks some. The repertoire holds roughly 150,000 clones, around 82% seen once, with about 4% in the top ten. The specimen was peripheral blood. The receptors stem from a man aged 55 to 70 with acute or convalescent COVID-19. CDR3s include the opening cysteine and the closing phenylalanine or tryptophan. The order of the fields is J gene, V gene, D gene, clone size, CDR3 protein, CDR3 DNA. D genes are given only for firm matches. Size tells how often a clone was seen (once, few, many) or the class of an expanded clone, and some rows leave it out.

>TRBJ1-2|TRBV5-6|TRBD1|-
CASNRGQTHYGYTF
TGTGCCAGCAACAGGGGACAGACTCACTATGGCTACACCTTC
>TRBJ2-5|TRBV11-2|-|-
CASSLEETQYF
TGTGCCAGCAGCCTCGAAGAGACCCAGTACTTC
>TRBJ2-2|TRBV5-5|TRBD1|-
CASSPRTGNTGELFF
TGTGCCAGCAGCCCGAGGACAGGGAACACCGGGGAGCTGTTTTTT
>TRBJ2-7|TRBV21-1|-|-
CASNRAGLAVSYEQYF
TGTGCCAGCAACCGAGCGGGACTAGCGGTTTCCTACGAGCAGTACTTC
>TRBJ2-7|TRBV5-5|-|few
CASSPGQSYEQYF
TGTGCCAGCAGCCCCGGACAGTCTTACGAGCAGTACTTC
>TRBJ2-1|TRBV9|TRBD2|-
CASSLGGGRDEQFF
TGTGCCAGCAGCCTGGGGGGAGGGAGGGATGAGCAGTTCTTC
>TRBJ1-4|TRBV28|-|-
CASSFLGTATNEKLFF
TGTGCCAGCAGTTTTTTGGGGACTGCAACTAATGAAAAACTGTTTTTT
>TRBJ2-5|TRBV3-1/TRBV3-2|-|-
CASSPTSQETQYF
TGTGCCAGCAGCCCGACTAGTCAAGAGACCCAGTACTTC
>TRBJ2-7|TRBV5-1|TRBD2|-
CASSPLAGASYEQYF
TGCGCCAGCAGCCCCCTAGCGGGAGCCTCCTACGAGCAGTACTTC
>TRBJ2-3|TRBV6-5|TRBD2|-
CASSPTGTITDTQYF
TGTGCCAGCAGTCCTACCGGGACTATCACAGATACGCAGTATTTT
>TRBJ1-5|TRBV9|TRBD1|-
CASSVGQGAGQPQHF
TGTGCCAGCAGCGTCGGACAGGGGGCAGGTCAGCCCCAGCATTTT
>TRBJ2-3|TRBV5-1|-|-
CASSLEKRTDTQYF
TGCGCCAGCAGCTTGGAGAAGAGAACAGATACGCAGTATTTT
>TRBJ1-2|TRBV3-1/TRBV3-2|TRBD1|-
CASSQETGADGYTF
TGTGCCAGCAGCCAAGAGACAGGGGCGGATGGCTACACCTTC
>TRBJ2-7|TRBV3-1/TRBV3-2|TRBD2|-
CASSQLAGGPYEQYF
TGTGCCAGCAGCCAACTAGCGGGAGGGCCTTACGAGCAGTACTTC